This TCR beta chain originates from a study of blood T cell dynamics during melanoma immunotherapy. TCRdb keeps only in-frame clones here, not all; method: immunoSEQ multiplex PCR. Among roughly 13,000 clones, around 92% were seen once, and the ten largest hold 0.18%. General study results and limits: Cell-free DNA CDR3 sequences most resembled the immune-effector CD8+ subset, which was also most clonal.

In regard to this clone: Antigen unknown.

The time point was: pre-treatment baseline. At 12 weeks after first infusion, RECIST 1.1 defined response for most patients. Patients had no prior systemic cancer treatment, immunosuppressants or other active cancers. Sequences were derived from effector memory CD8+ T cells from blood, sampled from a patient treated with checkpoint blockade. The receptor was isolated from a human donor with melanoma.

The CDR3 is CASSFSLDTYEQYF. Written as DNA, the CDR3 is TGTGCCAGCAGCTTTTCACTGGACACCTACGAGCAGTACTTC. V gene TRBV7-6 combines with J gene TRBJ2-7; perhaps TRBD1 as D (5 bases). The CDR3 totals 14 residues. Trimming took 3 bases from V and 2 from J, leaving 11 bases between them. From germline, CDR1 is SGHVS and CDR2 FNYEAQ.